Reported below is one T cell receptor beta chain. The record originates from a study of cytomegalovirus exposure and HLA in healthy donors. With 1 base clipped from V and 1 base from J, the junction kept 10 bases outside the gene matches. The CDR3 runs 19 residues. Germline V gives CDR1 LGHNT, CDR2 FRNRAP. The PCR was carried out with 60 Vbeta primers and 13 Jbeta primers. Here immunoSEQ multiplex PCR was the method, and the copy in TCRdb shows in-frame clones only, minus some. This sample has about 160,000 clones, with 80% to 90% found just once. The sequence came from a man aged 18 to 29 in good health and CMV-seronegative. The sequencing input was PBMCs. The chain joins TRBV12-5 to TRBJ2-1; 10 nucleotides agree with TRBD2. CDR3 nucleotides: TGTGCTAGTGGTTTGGGGCTCGACTCACTAGCGGGATCCTACAATGAGCAGTTCTTC. Protein sequence: CASGLGLDSLAGSYNEQFF.